The entry that follows covers one TCR beta chain sequence. Its cognate antigen is unknown. The sample has other DNA sequences that encode this CDR3 too. Expressed TCRB transcripts were sequenced because the isolated RNA had all been reverse transcribed beforehand. About 3.57 million reads were obtained on average from naive, central memory and regulatory T cell samples. Using immunoSEQ multiplex PCR, the repertoire was profiled, and TCRdb retains in-frame clones only, with some absent. The sample carries around 200,000 clones, 10% to 15% recorded once. The sample is drawn from a study of beta chain features in type 1 diabetes. Turning to the study itself: Across every sample, around 100,000,000 sorted cells were examined in total.

Study conclusions and caveats: Fewer insertions but more deletions were seen at VDJ junctions in type 1 diabetes patients.

Trimming cost V 2 bases and J 4 bases; bases outside gene matches: 4. The CDR3 spans 14 residues. Germline V gene lookup returns CDR1 SGDLS and CDR2 YYNGEE. The source material was central memory CD4+ T cells from blood. The chain uses TRBV9 and TRBJ2-5; 8 bases fit TRBD1. This clonotype was obtained from a woman between 18 and 29 years old in good health. CDR3 loop: CASSVQGAGETQYF. CDR3 sequence (DNA): TGTGCCAGCAGCGTCCAGGGGGCGGGAGAGACCCAGTACTTC.